Following are 24 T cell receptor beta chains from one sample sequenced in a study of shared clonotypes between healthy human individuals. TCRdb's table, derived via immunoSEQ multiplex PCR, lists solely in-frame clones and lacks some. Of some 500,000 clones in the sample, roughly three quarters were seen once. Sequenced input: PBMCs. The receptor set was obtained from a woman between 40 and 50 years old in good health. Some clones in this sample may be carry-over from other donors' samples.

Of note for this clone: The likely explanation is a read error, given a far larger clone one base away. Other DNA sequences in this sample translate to the same CDR3. The chain joins TRBV5-4 to TRBJ2-5; 7 nucleotides match TRBD2. The tail of the sequence fits TRBJ2-7 better, so the J call may be wrong. The germline CDR1 and CDR2 sequences are SGHNT and YYREEE (reference sequence). The CDR3 loop spans 16 amino acids. The CDR3 bases are TGTGCCAGCAGCCGAGGTTGGACTAGGGGCTCATACGAGCAGTACTTC. Its translation: CASSRGWTRGSYEQYF.

Points on this clone: A much larger clonotype is one base distant, so this may be a read error. Other DNA sequences in the same sample also yield this CDR3. This chain joins TRBV5-1 and TRBJ2-1; the D gene could be TRBD1 or TRBD2 (5 bases each). V lost 4 bases, J lost 7 bases, and 18 bases lay in between. The CDR3 is made up of 15 amino acids. Germline CDR1 SGHRS, CDR2 YFSETQ. CDR3 residues: CASSNPRDLYNEQFF. In DNA, the CDR3 is TGCGCCAGCAGCAACCCTAGGGACCTGTATAATGAGCAGTTCTTC.

This sequence joins TRBV15 and TRBJ2-1; D unclear. CDR1 is LNHNV, CDR2 YYDKDF, per germline (reference sequence). With 5 bases removed from V and 8 bases from J, the gap between germline ends came to 10 bases. CDR3 length equals 12 residues. The CDR3 sequence: CATSFSADEQFF. CDR3 in DNA: TGTGCCACCAGCTTCAGCGCCGATGAGCAGTTCTTC.

The chain recombines TRBV29-1 with TRBJ2-1, with D possibly being TRBD2 (6 bases). There are 11 residues in the CDR3. Germline lookup yields CDR1 SQVTM and CDR2 ANQGSEA. The V and J ends lost 8 bases and 6 bases respectively, with 11 bases between them. The CDR3 sequence: CSTLAFNEQFF. CDR3 DNA: TGCAGCACCCTAGCGTTCAATGAGCAGTTCTTC.

This chain joins TRBV27 and TRBJ2-7, with a possible D match to TRBD1 (6 bases). Germline loops: CDR1 MNHEY, CDR2 SMNVEV (reference sequence). The ends were cut back, 5 bases at V and 3 bases at J, with 11 bases in the middle. The length of the CDR3 is 13 residues. The CDR3 region is CASSHRQDYEQYF. In DNA, the CDR3 is TGTGCCAGCAGTCATCGACAGGACTACGAGCAGTACTTC.

The chain joins TRBV7-8 to TRBJ1-2; D ambiguous. The length of the CDR3 is 15 residues. Per the germline V gene, CDR1 is SGHVS and CDR2 is FQNEAQ. V dropped 5 bases and J dropped 4 bases, with 17 bases sitting between them. As DNA, the CDR3 is TGTGCCAGCAGCCCGCGGGCCGGTCCTGGCTATGGCTACACCTTC. Protein product: CASSPRAGPGYGYTF.

The genes are TRBV10-3 and TRBJ2-1; 14 bases are a match to TRBD2. V was clipped by 8 bases and J by 7 bases; unmatched bases: 4. CDR1 and CDR2 from the germline V gene are ENHRY and SYGVKD. This CDR3 comprises 14 residues. CDR3 in DNA: TGTGCCATCGGAGGGACTAGCGGGGGAAATGAGCAGTTCTTC. This codes for CAIGGTSGGNEQFF.

The chain joins TRBV9 to TRBJ1-3; maybe TRBD1 (5 bases). CDR1 and CDR2 (germline): SGDLS, YYNGEE. Trimming took 3 bases from V and 7 from J, leaving 14 bases between them. CDR3 length: 14 residues. The CDR3 reads CASSDGTARNTIYF. The CDR3 DNA sequence: TGTGCCAGCAGCGACGGGACCGCGCGCAACACCATATATTTT.

This rearrangement joins TRBV7-2 to TRBJ2-3, with 10 bases matching TRBD2. Germline V gives CDR1 SGHTA, CDR2 FQGNSA. The CDR3 is 15 amino acids. Losses at the gene ends were 5 bases for V and 5 bases for J; bases not matched to a gene: 7. The chain's CDR3 is CASSPAGGHGDTQYF. The CDR3 bases are TGTGCCAGCAGCCCAGCGGGAGGGCATGGAGATACGCAGTATTTT.

The rearrangement joins TRBV7-9 to TRBJ1-4; 8 bases map to TRBD1. This CDR3 has 16 amino acids. Germline-derived CDR1 and CDR2 are SEHNR and FQNEAQ (reference sequence). V lost 1 base, J lost 8 bases, and 9 bases stayed unmatched. CDR3 sequence reads: CASSLVPDREREKLFF. The CDR3 DNA follows: TGTGCCAGCAGCTTAGTACCGGACAGGGAACGGGAAAAACTGTTTTTT.

This clone was counted a single time. The chain joins TRBV6-1 to TRBJ1-3; 9 bases agree with TRBD1. The V segment lost 0 bases and the J segment 7 bases; nucleotides outside the gene matches: 4. CDR3 length equals 15 residues. Germline CDR1 is MNHNS and CDR2 is SASEGT. The chain's CDR3 is CASSEAPGQGNTIYF. The CDR3 DNA sequence: TGTGCCAGCAGTGAAGCGCCAGGACAGGGGAACACCATATATTTT.

This clone was observed once. This chain connects TRBV7-9 to TRBJ2-2; D may be TRBD1 (6 bases). V dropped 5 bases and J dropped 1 base, with 14 bases sitting between them. The length of the CDR3 is 16 residues. Germline-derived CDR1 and CDR2 are SEHNR and FQNEAQ (reference sequence). The CDR3 DNA reads TGTGCCAGCAGCCAAATCCCGACAGGGAACACCGGGGAGCTGTTTTTT. Translating it yields CASSQIPTGNTGELFF.

This clone appeared a few times. J is TRBJ1-2 and V is TRBV19; 8 nucleotides line up with TRBD1. V shed 9 bases, J shed 4 bases, and the junction held 7 bases outside the gene matches. Germline V CDR1 and CDR2: LNHDA, SQIVND (reference sequence). The CDR3 has 13 amino acids. The CDR3 DNA reads TGTGCCAGCGGACAGGGCTTGGTCTATGGCTACACCTTC. Translating it yields CASGQGLVYGYTF.

This clone has only a few counts. V and J are TRBV6-5 and TRBJ1-2; no reliable D call. The CDR3 runs to 14 residues. V lost 0 bases and J lost 4, with 9 bases in between. The germline gives CDR1 MNHEY, CDR2 SVGAGI. The CDR3 region is CASSYSKNGYGYTF. As DNA, the CDR3 is TGTGCCAGCAGTTACTCGAAAAACGGCTATGGCTACACCTTC.

The gene calls are TRBV5-4 and TRBJ2-1; D is unclear. V dropped 1 base and J dropped 0 bases, with 5 bases sitting between them. Germline loops: CDR1 SGHNT, CDR2 YYREEE (reference sequence). The CDR3 loop spans 14 amino acids. The chain's CDR3 is CASSLPDSYNEQFF. Here the CDR3 DNA reads TGTGCCAGCAGCTTGCCGGACTCCTACAATGAGCAGTTCTTC.

The gene calls are TRBV9 and TRBJ2-7; possibly TRBD2 for D (5 bases). Germline CDR1 and CDR2: SGDLS and YYNGEE. This CDR3 contains 12 residues. V lost 4 bases and J lost 3, with 8 bases in between. CDR3 loop: CASSPEGYEQYF. CDR3 sequence (DNA): TGTGCCAGCAGCCCCGAGGGCTACGAGCAGTACTTC.

The J gene is TRBJ1-5, the V gene TRBV2; the match to TRBD1 covers 7 bases. Germline-derived CDR1 and CDR2 are SNHLY and FYNNEI. V dropped 5 bases and J dropped 3; count of bases not matched to a gene: 7. The CDR3 totals 15 residues. Written as DNA, the CDR3 is TGTGCCAGCAGTACATCCGGGACAGACAATCAGCCCCAGCATTTT. It translates to CASSTSGTDNQPQHF. Based on the CDR3 plus reference TRBV2 and TRBJ1-5, the full variable domain is EPEVTQTPSHQVTQMGQEVILRCVPISNHLYFYWYRQILGQKVEFLVSFYNNEISEKSEIFDDQFSVERPDGSNFTLKIRSTKLEDSAMYFCASSTSGTDNQPQHFGDGTRLSIL.

The J gene is TRBJ2-7, the V gene TRBV7-9; 7 bases align to TRBD1. Germline trimming cut 0 bases from V and 0 bases from J; bases unmatched to any gene: 5. This CDR3 is 16 amino acids long. Germline V lookup: CDR1 SEHNR, CDR2 FQNEAQ (reference sequence). The CDR3, as DNA: TGTGCCAGCAGCTTAGCTTCCAGGGGGACCTCCTACGAGCAGTACTTC. Encoded protein: CASSLASRGTSYEQYF.

The chain has TRBV15 and TRBJ1-1, with a tentative D call TRBD1 (5 bases). Germline V gene sequence: CDR1 LNHNV, CDR2 YYDKDF (reference sequence). With 4 bases removed from V and 1 base from J, the gap between germline ends came to 13 bases. The CDR3 extends over 15 amino acids. The DNA of the CDR3 is TGTGCCACCAGCATTCCGGGACGGTCGAACACTGAAGCTTTCTTT. The encoded protein is CATSIPGRSNTEAFF.

The CDR3 sequence: CASSTRTSGNTGELFF. CDR3 nucleotides: TGTGCCAGCAGCACCCGGACTAGCGGAAACACCGGGGAGCTGTTTTTT. The chain recombines TRBV9 with TRBJ2-2; 10 bases are shared with TRBD2. The CDR3 runs to 16 residues. V lost 4 bases and J lost 2; bases outside the gene matches: 5. Germline V lookup: CDR1 SGDLS, CDR2 YYNGEE.

This rearrangement joins TRBV9 to TRBJ2-7, with D perhaps TRBD1 (6 bases). Per the germline V gene, CDR1 is SGDLS and CDR2 is YYNGEE. Trimming pared 3 bases from V and 5 bases from J, leaving 15 bases between. The CDR3 totals 14 residues. The CDR3 here is CASSDGRGINEQYF. The CDR3 DNA is TGTGCCAGCAGCGATGGCAGGGGAATTAACGAGCAGTACTTC. The full variable domain, rest sourced from reference TRBV9 and TRBJ2-7, is DSGVTQTPKHLITATGQRVTLRCSPRSGDLSVYWYQQSLDQGLQFLIQYYNGEERAKGNILERFSAQQFPDLHSELNLSSLELGDSALYFCASSDGRGINEQYFGPGTRLTVT.

This chain connects TRBV18 to TRBJ2-7; D is possibly TRBD1 (5 bases). Germline V gene sequence: CDR1 KGHSH, CDR2 LQKENI. V was clipped by 5 bases and J by 4 bases, with 12 bases between them. The CDR3 has 13 residues. As DNA, the CDR3 is TGTGCCAGCTCATCTAACGCAGGGTACGAGCAGTACTTC. Its protein product is CASSSNAGYEQYF.

This clone appeared many times. The J gene is TRBJ2-5, the V gene TRBV4-2; possible D gene TRBD1, 5 bases. The CDR3 length is 13 residues. Germline V gene sequence: CDR1 LGHNA, CDR2 YNFKEQ. V was cut by 5 bases and J by 5 bases, with 12 bases left in between. DNA for the CDR3: TGTGCCAGCAGCACCCAGGGTGGGGAGACCCAGTACTTC. This translates into CASSTQGGETQYF.

The chain couples TRBV18 to TRBJ2-7, with D tentatively TRBD2 (6 bases). The CDR3 sequence is 14 residues long. Germline V gene sequence: CDR1 KGHSH, CDR2 LQKENI. V was clipped by 5 bases and J by 6 bases, with 17 bases between them. The CDR3 nucleotides are TGTGCCAGCTCATACTCAATAGGGGACTCCGAGCAGTACTTC. Amino acids: CASSYSIGDSEQYF.